The 27 T cell receptor beta chains below were found in one sample sequenced in a study of CD8+ T cells in alopecia areata. Extraction and reverse transcription of RNA yielded cDNA as the sequencing template. The table came from immunoSEQ multiplex PCR; TCRdb's copy has only in-frame clones and leaves some out. Among more than 200,000 clones listed, less than 80% were seen once. This material consisted of CD4+ T cells sorted from blood, taken at week 0. These receptors came from a human donor with alopecia areata.

This clone has a handful of counts. The chain employs TRBV5-6 and TRBJ2-2; no definite D call. The CDR3 totals 11 residues. Trimming removed 4 bases from V and 7 bases from J, with 5 bases in between. Germline CDR1 reads SGHDT; CDR2 reads YYEEEE. CDR3 coding DNA: TGTGCCAGCAGCACGGGCGGGGAGCTGTTTTTT. Protein: CASSTGGELFF.

This clone was seen only a few times. The rearrangement uses TRBV29-1 and TRBJ2-5; TRBD1 matches at 7 bases. This CDR3 has 12 amino acids. Trimming took 3 bases from V and 5 from J; bases not matched to a gene: 3. CDR1 is SQVTM and CDR2 is ANQGSEA in the germline V gene. The CDR3 DNA is TGCAGCGTTGAGGAACAGGGGGAGACCCAGTACTTC. It encodes CSVEEQGETQYF.

This sequence joins TRBV29-1 and TRBJ2-7, with 11 nucleotides matching TRBD1. The germline gives CDR1 SQVTM, CDR2 ANQGSEA. V lost 7 bases, J lost 7 bases, and 9 bases stayed unmatched. This CDR3 region has 13 residues. The CDR3 DNA reads as TGCAGCGCCGGACAGGGGGCGGGCGTTGAGCAGTACTTC. It codes for CSAGQGAGVEQYF.

The V and J genes are TRBV7-2 and TRBJ2-2; perhaps TRBD2 as D (6 bases). Between the trimmed V and J ends, which lost 0 bases and 6 bases, there was a span of 11 bases. The V gene's germline CDR1 is SGHTA and CDR2 FQGNSA. The CDR3 runs 15 residues. CDR3 nucleotide sequence: TGTGCCAGCAGCTTAGCGAGACTAGTCTCCGGGGAGCTGTTTTTT. This sequence encodes CASSLARLVSGELFF.

The chain is built from TRBV2 and TRBJ1-1, with D hard to call. The germline CDR1 and CDR2 sequences are SNHLY and FYNNEI. The length of the CDR3 is 13 residues. Trimming cost V 6 bases and J 1 base, with 9 bases left between them. CDR3 in amino acids: CASRPFGNTEAFF. In DNA, the CDR3 is TGTGCCAGCAGACCCTTTGGGAACACTGAAGCTTTCTTT. Full variable domain (rest looked up from reference TRBV2 and TRBJ1-1): EPEVTQTPSHQVTQMGQEVILRCVPISNHLYFYWYRQILGQKVEFLVSFYNNEISEKSEIFDDQFSVERPDGSNFTLKIRSTKLEDSAMYFCASRPFGNTEAFFGQGTRLTVV.

The chain combines TRBV6-5 with TRBJ1-2, with D unclear. This CDR3 is 14 amino acids long. CDR1 is MNHEY, CDR2 SVGAGI, per germline. V lost 6 bases, J lost 3 bases, and 14 bases lay in between. The CDR3 region is CASRRSRLDYGYTF. The CDR3 nucleotides are TGTGCCAGCAGACGCTCGCGGTTAGACTATGGCTACACCTTC.

The V gene is TRBV9, the J gene TRBJ2-2; the D is unclear. V lost 0 bases, J lost 2 bases, and 23 bases lay in between. The CDR3 length is 20 residues. CDR1 and CDR2 from the germline V gene are SGDLS and YYNGEE. The CDR3 DNA reads as TGTGCCAGCAGCGTAGCCTTGGGGAAGACCTGGACCTTCAACACCGGGGAGCTGTTTTTT. Encoded protein: CASSVALGKTWTFNTGELFF.

The chain joins TRBV6-6 to TRBJ1-5, with 7 nucleotides matching TRBD1. Germline V gives CDR1 MNHNY, CDR2 SVGAGI (reference sequence). This CDR3 comprises 13 residues. The V gene end was trimmed by 3 bases and the J gene end by 6 bases; junction bases not matched to a gene: 2. DNA of the CDR3: TGTGCCAGCAGTTATCCAGGGGGTCAGCCCCAGCATTTT. Residues: CASSYPGGQPQHF.

This chain joins TRBV30 and TRBJ2-2, with a weak D call TRBD1 (5 bases). Germline CDR1 GTSNPN, CDR2 SVGIG (reference sequence). The CDR3 has 14 amino acids. Trimming stripped 3 bases from V and 2 bases from J, with 10 bases between. The CDR3 coding sequence is TGTGCCTGGAGATACAGGTCCAACACCGGGGAGCTGTTTTTT. Residues: CAWRYRSNTGELFF.

The J gene is TRBJ1-1, the V gene TRBV30, with a weak D call TRBD1 (5 bases). Trimming stripped 6 bases from V and 2 bases from J, with 7 bases between. This CDR3 is built from 11 residues. Germline CDR1 GTSNPN, CDR2 SVGIG (reference sequence). CDR3 sequence (DNA): TGTGCCTGCCGGGGCAACACTGAAGCTTTCTTT. It specifies CACRGNTEAFF.

This chain joins TRBV9 and TRBJ2-6; 8 nucleotides line up with TRBD2. This CDR3 has 15 amino acids. Losses at the gene ends were 2 bases for V and 2 bases for J; bases not matched to a gene: 0. Per germline, CDR1 SGDLS and CDR2 YYNGEE. CDR3 amino acids: CASSVTSAGANVLTF. CDR3 in DNA: TGTGCCAGCAGCGTGACTAGCGCTGGGGCCAACGTCCTGACTTTC.

The J gene is TRBJ2-4, the V gene TRBV4-2; 9 positions agree with TRBD2. V trimming: 2 bases; J trimming: 8 bases; junction bases outside the gene matches: 10. In germline, CDR1 is LGHNA, CDR2 YNFKEQ. The CDR3 has 16 amino acids. The CDR3 loop is CASSQLTSGGRDIQYF. The CDR3 DNA reads as TGTGCCAGCAGCCAATTGACCAGCGGGGGGAGGGACATTCAGTACTTC.

The CDR3 sequence is CASSFGASVSTQYF. The CDR3 DNA is TGTGCCAGCAGTTTCGGAGCCTCCGTCTCGACCCAGTACTTC. This chain links TRBV5-8 with TRBJ2-5; D is uncertain. The V and J ends lost 5 bases and 7 bases respectively, with 18 bases between them. CDR1 and CDR2 from the germline V gene are SGHTS and YDEGEE. The CDR3 is made up of 14 amino acids. The full variable domain, rest sourced from reference TRBV5-8 and TRBJ2-5, is EAGVTQSPTHLIKTRGQQATLRCSPISGHTSVYWYQQALGLGLQFLLWYDEGEERNRGNFPPRFSGRQFPNYSSELNVNALELEDSALYLCASSFGASVSTQYFGPGTRLLVL.

CDR3 in DNA: TGTGCCAGCACTGGGGAGACCCAGTACTTC. Translation gives CASTGETQYF. The V call is TRBV7-9, the J call TRBJ2-5; D gene uncertain. With 7 bases removed from V and 5 bases from J, the gap between germline ends came to 5 bases. The CDR3 is made up of 10 amino acids. Germline values: CDR1 SEHNR, CDR2 FQNEAQ (reference sequence).

A few counts support this clone. The genes are TRBV4-3 and TRBJ2-7, with a tentative D call TRBD2 (7 bases). This CDR3 region has 13 residues. Germline V gene sequence: CDR1 LGHNA, CDR2 YSLEER. The germline V and J ends were trimmed by 1 base and 13 bases, with 17 bases remaining between them. Written as DNA, the CDR3 is TGCGCCAGCAGCCAAGCTGGGGGGGCGTCGATTTACTTC. It is translated as CASSQAGGASIYF.

The chain links TRBV7-9 to TRBJ1-2; D perhaps matches TRBD1 (6 bases). Trimming stripped 2 bases from V and 6 bases from J, with 13 bases between. The CDR3 has 14 residues. Germline assignment: CDR1 SEHNR and CDR2 FQNEAQ (reference sequence). This chain's CDR3 is CASSLTSGANGYTF. The DNA for the CDR3 is TGTGCCAGCAGCTTAACGTCAGGGGCAAATGGCTACACCTTC.

Only one count was recorded for this clone. The CDR3 loop is CAWIGAGGPNTEAFF. CDR3 in DNA: TGTGCCTGGATTGGGGCAGGAGGCCCCAACACTGAAGCTTTCTTT. This sequence joins TRBV30 and TRBJ1-1, with D tentatively TRBD1 (5 bases). Germline lookup yields CDR1 GTSNPN and CDR2 SVGIG (reference sequence). Trimming left V 4 bases short and J 2 bases short, with 17 bases between. This CDR3 is built from 15 residues.

This chain connects TRBV30 to TRBJ1-5; possibly TRBD1 for D (5 bases). Trimming removed 6 bases from V and 0 bases from J, with 9 bases in between. This CDR3 has 13 amino acids. Per the germline V gene, CDR1 is GTSNPN and CDR2 is SVGIG (reference sequence). CDR3 coding DNA: TGTGCCTGCAGGGAAGATAGCAATCAGCCCCAGCATTTT. It translates to CACREDSNQPQHF.

In the case of this clone: Other DNA sequences of this sample code for an identical CDR3. The chain links TRBV9 to TRBJ2-3; a weak D match, TRBD2 (5 bases). This CDR3 comprises 14 residues. Germline V lookup: CDR1 SGDLS, CDR2 YYNGEE. Trimming left V 2 bases short and J 0 bases short, with 7 bases between. CDR3 residues: CASSVGASTDTQYF. In DNA form, the CDR3 reads TGTGCCAGCAGCGTGGGAGCAAGCACAGATACGCAGTATTTT.

This clone was counted between two and nine times. The CDR3 protein is CSVESSPNYGYTF. CDR3 sequence (DNA): TGCAGCGTTGAGTCGTCGCCCAACTATGGCTACACCTTC. This chain links TRBV29-1 with TRBJ1-2, with unresolved D. This CDR3 region has 13 residues. CDR1 and CDR2 from the germline V gene are SQVTM and ANQGSEA. V lost 3 bases and J lost 2, with 10 bases in between.

J is TRBJ2-7 and V is TRBV7-9; D is possibly TRBD1 (6 bases). Trimming removed 6 bases from V and 3 bases from J, with 9 bases in between. In germline, CDR1 is SEHNR, CDR2 FQNEAQ (reference sequence). The CDR3 loop spans 12 amino acids. DNA of the CDR3: TGTGCCAGCAGTTCAGGGGTCTACGAGCAGTACTTC. This sequence encodes CASSSGVYEQYF.

DNA of the CDR3: TGTGCCAGCAGCGTCTCGCGGAGGCCGCAAGAGACCCAGTACTTC. Its translation: CASSVSRRPQETQYF. The gene calls are TRBV9 and TRBJ2-5, with D possibly matching TRBD2 (5 bases). Germline loops: CDR1 SGDLS, CDR2 YYNGEE. The CDR3 has 15 residues. Trimming pared 2 bases from V and 2 bases from J, leaving 13 bases between.

The chain couples TRBV30 to TRBJ1-2; TRBD1 matches 10 bases. Losses at the gene ends were 4 bases for V and 4 bases for J; bases not matched to a gene: 3. The CDR3 loop spans 13 amino acids. CDR1 and CDR2 from the germline V gene are GTSNPN and SVGIG (reference sequence). CDR3 DNA: TGTGCCTGGACCTGGACAGGGGGCTATGGCTACACCTTC. Translated: CAWTWTGGYGYTF. Combining the CDR3 with reference TRBV30 and TRBJ1-2 gives the whole variable domain SQTIHQWPATLVQPVGSPLSLECTVEGTSNPNLYWYRQAAGRGLQLLFYSVGIGQISSEVPQNLSASRPQDRQFILSSKKLLLSDSGFYLCAWTWTGGYGYTFGSGTRLTVV.

V usage is TRBV6-1 and J usage is TRBJ1-2, with D uncertain. Trimming cost V 5 bases and J 4 bases, with 5 bases left between them. This CDR3 contains 11 residues. Germline CDR1 MNHNS, CDR2 SASEGT. The CDR3 bases are TGTGCCAGCAGTTCAGCCTATGGCTACACCTTC. It codes for CASSSAYGYTF.

This clone was seen more than once but under ten times. Other DNA sequences in this specimen translate into the identical CDR3. This chain joins TRBV7-2 and TRBJ2-7; D unclear. V dropped 5 bases and J dropped 0 bases, with 5 bases sitting between them. The V gene's germline CDR1 is SGHTA and CDR2 FQGNSA. The CDR3 sequence is 12 residues long. CDR3 sequence (DNA): TGTGCCAGCAGCCCGCCCTCCTACGAGCAGTACTTC. Its translation is CASSPPSYEQYF.

This clone has a handful of counts. The V call is TRBV4-1, the J call TRBJ1-4, with D perhaps TRBD1 (5 bases). The germline V and J ends were trimmed by 6 bases and 3 bases, with 14 bases remaining between them. Germline V gene data show CDR1 as MGHRA and CDR2 as YSYEKL. CDR3 length equals 15 residues. For the CDR3, the DNA is TGCGCCAGCAGTTTCTCCGGGGCCGCTAATGAAAAACTGTTTTTT. Translating gives CASSFSGAANEKLFF.

The chain recombines TRBV29-1 with TRBJ2-5; TRBD1 matches at 11 bases. The trim removed 5 bases at V and 2 bases at J, leaving 16 bases unmatched. The CDR3 runs 18 residues. CDR1 and CDR2 from the germline V gene are SQVTM and ANQGSEA. The CDR3 bases are TGCAGCGTTCCCCGGGACAGGGGGTCCGGGGGGTGGCAAGAGACCCAGTACTTC. Protein sequence: CSVPRDRGSGGWQETQYF.